This is a list of T cell receptor beta chains from one sample in a study of blood T cell repertoires in COVID-19. TCRdb's table, derived via immunoSEQ multiplex PCR, lists solely in-frame clones and lacks some. The sample carries around 92,000 clones, under 85% recorded once. The sequenced sample consisted of peripheral blood. The receptors originated from a woman older than 75 with acute or convalescent COVID-19. CDR3s leave out the opening cysteine and the closing phenylalanine or tryptophan. Fields, in order: J gene, V gene, CDR3 protein.

j_call: TRBJ2-1; v_call: TRBV7-2; cdr3_aa: ASREVGDGEQF
j_call: TRBJ2-1; v_call: TRBV7-9; cdr3_aa: ASSGQDAGNEQF
j_call: TRBJ2-1; v_call: TRBV19; cdr3_aa: ASSPQPIAGGPINEQF
j_call: TRBJ2-7; v_call: TRBV27; cdr3_aa: ASSSGGRFTYEQY
j_call: TRBJ2-7; v_call: TRBV18; cdr3_aa: ASSPNYEQY
j_call: TRBJ1-1; v_call: TRBV7-2; cdr3_aa: ASSLGGTGSRNTEAF
j_call: TRBJ1-5; v_call: TRBV19; cdr3_aa: AARDNNQPQH
j_call: TRBJ1-5; v_call: TRBV6-1; cdr3_aa: ASSDPQGLNQPQH
j_call: TRBJ2-7; v_call: TRBV6-6; cdr3_aa: ASSPGGSEQY
j_call: TRBJ2-5; v_call: TRBV7-9; cdr3_aa: ASSLVGLDMETQY
j_call: TRBJ2-5; v_call: TRBV20-1; cdr3_aa: SAVNQETQY
j_call: TRBJ2-4; v_call: TRBV27; cdr3_aa: ASSLTADGNIQY
j_call: TRBJ2-1; v_call: TRBV7-9; cdr3_aa: ASSRAGGEQF
j_call: TRBJ1-3; v_call: TRBV7-2; cdr3_aa: ASSLAPRGQAGNTIY
j_call: TRBJ2-7; v_call: TRBV6-1; cdr3_aa: ASSEVITAGGQYEQY
j_call: TRBJ2-2; v_call: TRBV24-1; cdr3_aa: APKGQGGTGELF
j_call: TRBJ2-1; v_call: TRBV7-6; cdr3_aa: ASSLAASGHYNEQF